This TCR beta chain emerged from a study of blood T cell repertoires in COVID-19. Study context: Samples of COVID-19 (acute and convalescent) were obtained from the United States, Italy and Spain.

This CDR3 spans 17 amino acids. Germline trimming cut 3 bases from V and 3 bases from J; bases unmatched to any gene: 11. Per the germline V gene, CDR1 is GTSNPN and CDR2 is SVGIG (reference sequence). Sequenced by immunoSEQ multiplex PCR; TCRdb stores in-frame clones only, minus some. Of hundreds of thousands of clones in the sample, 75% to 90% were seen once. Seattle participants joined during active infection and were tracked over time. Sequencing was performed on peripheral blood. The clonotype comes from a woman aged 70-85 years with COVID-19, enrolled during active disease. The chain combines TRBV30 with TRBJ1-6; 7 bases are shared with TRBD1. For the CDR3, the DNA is TGTGCCTGGAGGTACCGGGACAGAGGGGACTATAATTCACCCCTCCACTTT. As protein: CAWRYRDRGDYNSPLHF.